This TCR beta chain was sequenced for a study of T cell repertoires in cytomegalovirus infection. The V gene lost 9 bases and the J gene lost 2 bases, with 13 bases spanning the gap. Looked up from germline, CDR1 is SGHVS and CDR2 is FNYEAQ. This CDR3 spans 13 amino acids. With regard to this clonotype: Its cognate antigen is unknown.

TCRdb called the reads again in MiXCR, with one record for every CDR3 protein. The sample contains about 20,000 distinct CDR3 sequences, around two fifths of which appear only once. This receptor was identified in a human donor in good health (CMV status not recorded). Some clones in this sample may be carry-over from other donors' samples. The sample here was CD8+ T cells from cultured PBMCs, taken from culture after CMV antigen stimulation. The chain uses TRBV7-6 and TRBJ2-5; D is ambiguous. CDR3 coding DNA: TGTGCCAGTCGGGTTACATCACAAGAGACCCAGTACTTC. Its translation: CASRVTSQETQYF.